Listed below are T cell receptor beta chains from one sample, sequenced in a study of cytomegalovirus exposure and HLA in healthy donors. Profiled with immunoSEQ multiplex PCR; TCRdb holds only in-frame clones, not every one. The sample includes approximately 220,000 clones, 80% to 85% seen only once; the top ten take roughly 0.71%. Sequences were obtained from PBMCs. Receptors were obtained from a boy between 2 and 10 years old in good health and CMV-seronegative. The CDR3 runs from the conserved cysteine through the conserved F or W. D genes are given only for firm matches. Clone size is not always given. Where it is, it says once, few, many or a class for expanded clones.

v_gene: TRBV4-1
j_gene: TRBJ2-2
abundance: NA
d_gene: NA
CDR3nt: TGCGCCAGCAGCCAAGACCCCGGGACCGGGGAGCTGTTTTTT
CDR3aa: CASSQDPGTGELFF

v_gene: TRBV27
j_gene: TRBJ2-5
abundance: NA
d_gene: NA
CDR3nt: TGTGCCAGCAGTCCACGGGAGCGGCCGGAGACCCAGTACTTC
CDR3aa: CASSPRERPETQYF

v_gene: TRBV6-1
j_gene: TRBJ2-7
abundance: NA
d_gene: TRBD2
CDR3nt: TGTGCCAGCAGTGACCTAGCGGGAGGCTACGAGCAGTGCTTC
CDR3aa: CASSDLAGGYEQCF

v_gene: TRBV15
j_gene: TRBJ2-7
abundance: NA
d_gene: NA
CDR3nt: TGTGCCACCAGCCCGAGGGGGATTCTCTACGAGCAGTACTTC
CDR3aa: CATSPRGILYEQYF

v_gene: TRBV6-4
j_gene: TRBJ2-7
abundance: NA
d_gene: TRBD1
CDR3nt: TGTGCCAGCAGTAACCCCACAGGGGACCACTCCTACGAGCAGTACTTC
CDR3aa: CASSNPTGDHSYEQYF

v_gene: TRBV5-1
j_gene: TRBJ2-5
abundance: NA
d_gene: NA
CDR3nt: TGCGCCAGCAGCTTGGCTCCCAGGGAAGAGACCCAGTACTTC
CDR3aa: CASSLAPREETQYF

v_gene: TRBV6-5
j_gene: TRBJ1-2
abundance: NA
d_gene: TRBD1
CDR3nt: TGTGCCAGCAGTTACTCCTACGGGACAGGACCAGACTACACCTTC
CDR3aa: CASSYSYGTGPDYTF

v_gene: TRBV5-5
j_gene: TRBJ2-1
abundance: NA
d_gene: TRBD1
CDR3nt: TGTGCCAGCAGCTACACCCAACAGGGGTACAATGAGCAGTTCTTC
CDR3aa: CASSYTQQGYNEQFF

v_gene: TRBV9
j_gene: TRBJ2-7
abundance: NA
d_gene: NA
CDR3nt: TGTGCCAGCAGCGTGCGGGAAGGGGGCCACGAGCAGTACTTC
CDR3aa: CASSVREGGHEQYF

v_gene: TRBV19
j_gene: TRBJ2-1
abundance: few
d_gene: TRBD2
CDR3nt: TGTGCCAGTAGTATAGATCCGGGGTTAGCGGGCTCCTACAATGAGCAGTTCTTC
CDR3aa: CASSIDPGLAGSYNEQFF

v_gene: TRBV9
j_gene: TRBJ1-4
abundance: once
d_gene: NA
CDR3nt: TGTGCCAGCAGCGTAGGCGGAAATGAAAAACTGTTTTTT
CDR3aa: CASSVGGNEKLFF

v_gene: TRBV10-3
j_gene: TRBJ2-1
abundance: NA
d_gene: TRBD2
CDR3nt: TGTGCCATCAGTGAGGGGCTAGCGGGGGGATACTCCTACAATGAGCAGTTCTTC
CDR3aa: CAISEGLAGGYSYNEQFF

v_gene: TRBV14
j_gene: TRBJ2-2
abundance: few
d_gene: NA
CDR3nt: TGTGCCAGCAGCCAAGAGGCCCGCACCGGGGAGCTGTTTTTT
CDR3aa: CASSQEARTGELFF

v_gene: TRBV5-1
j_gene: TRBJ2-1
abundance: NA
d_gene: TRBD2
CDR3nt: TGCGCCAGCAGCTCCGGGACTAGCGGGAGGCCCTTATACAATGAGCAGTTCTTC
CDR3aa: CASSSGTSGRPLYNEQFF

v_gene: TRBV18
j_gene: TRBJ1-1
abundance: NA
d_gene: TRBD1
CDR3nt: TGTGCCAGCTCACCCCGGACAGGGGTGAACACTGAAGCTTTCTTT
CDR3aa: CASSPRTGVNTEAFF

v_gene: TRBV5-1
j_gene: TRBJ2-3
abundance: NA
d_gene: NA
CDR3nt: TGCGCCAGCAGCACTGGGACATCGAGCACAGATACGCAGTATTTT
CDR3aa: CASSTGTSSTDTQYF

v_gene: TRBV27
j_gene: TRBJ2-4
abundance: NA
d_gene: TRBD2
CDR3nt: TGTGCCAGCAGTTTAATAGCTAGCGGGACGAACATTCAGTACTTC
CDR3aa: CASSLIASGTNIQYF

v_gene: TRBV19
j_gene: TRBJ1-2
abundance: NA
d_gene: NA
CDR3nt: TGTGCCAGTAGCCTCCAGTCTAACTATGGCTACACCTTC
CDR3aa: CASSLQSNYGYTF